This entry describes one TCR beta chain. Its specificity is unknown. This sequence may be a read error, since a much larger clone differs from it by one base. These data originate in a study of tumor and adjacent non-tumor tissue in lung cancer. Study at large: Patients comprised about a dozen adenocarcinoma, a couple of squamous cell carcinoma and 1 small cell lung cancer. Stage I to III disease affected about nine men and 5 women aged about 31 to 76. Each sample yielded approximately 4.2 million productive TCRbeta reads on average.

This CDR3 comprises 16 residues. CDR1 is SEHNR, CDR2 FQNEAQ, per germline (reference sequence). TCRbeta libraries were built with three rounds of nested PCR, modified from ARM-PCR. From the multiplex PCR reads, TCRdb called clonotypes with MiXCR, one entry per CDR3 protein. In the table there are approximately 100,000 distinct CDR3 sequences, about 65% of which are singletons. Study results and caveats: Compared with tumor, normal lung showed significantly lower TCR diversity.

RNA was extracted from bulk tissue without any cell sorting. The normal lung tissue was taken more than 3 cm from the tumor edge. This chain uses TRBV7-9 with TRBJ2-3, with D possibly being TRBD2 (5 bases). This TCR was sampled from a man between 60 and 70 years old with non-small cell lung cancer. Input material: distant non-tumor lung tissue. This CDR3 is CASSLGEQSSTYTQYF. The CDR3 coding sequence is TGTGCCAGCAGCTTAGGGGAACAATCTAGCACATATACGCAGTATTTT.